This T cell receptor beta chain was documented in a study of Graves' ophthalmopathy and Graves' hyperthyroidism. Concerning this clonotype: Its antigen is not known.

Scientists amplified the TCR beta CDR3 regions from RNA transcripts. HTBI primers primed a first-round RT-PCR, and a second-round multiplex PCR followed. TCRdb redid the calling of the multiplex PCR reads with MiXCR, one entry per CDR3 protein. The sample lists around 520,000 distinct CDR3 sequences, 35% to 40% occurring once. Notes on the study in general: Blood also held most thyroid clonotypes expanded above 0.001 frequency. A model built from 13 signatures distinguished ophthalmopathy from stable hyperthyroidism with approximately 88% sensitivity and about 77% specificity.

The germline V gene encodes CDR1 SGHDN and CDR2 FVKESK. Trimming took 1 base from V and 2 from J, leaving 8 bases between them. This CDR3 comprises 14 residues. Recruitment covered hyperthyroidism patients aged 18 to 65 whose new diagnosis was of under 2 months' duration. The V and J genes are TRBV14 and TRBJ2-5; the D gene is possibly TRBD2 (6 bases). This clonotype was sampled from an adult man with Graves' hyperthyroidism. Source material: peripheral blood or thyroid tissue (not recorded which). The CDR3 loop is CASSQAGEQETQYF. The DNA for the CDR3 is TGTGCCAGCAGCCAAGCGGGGGAACAAGAGACCCAGTACTTC.